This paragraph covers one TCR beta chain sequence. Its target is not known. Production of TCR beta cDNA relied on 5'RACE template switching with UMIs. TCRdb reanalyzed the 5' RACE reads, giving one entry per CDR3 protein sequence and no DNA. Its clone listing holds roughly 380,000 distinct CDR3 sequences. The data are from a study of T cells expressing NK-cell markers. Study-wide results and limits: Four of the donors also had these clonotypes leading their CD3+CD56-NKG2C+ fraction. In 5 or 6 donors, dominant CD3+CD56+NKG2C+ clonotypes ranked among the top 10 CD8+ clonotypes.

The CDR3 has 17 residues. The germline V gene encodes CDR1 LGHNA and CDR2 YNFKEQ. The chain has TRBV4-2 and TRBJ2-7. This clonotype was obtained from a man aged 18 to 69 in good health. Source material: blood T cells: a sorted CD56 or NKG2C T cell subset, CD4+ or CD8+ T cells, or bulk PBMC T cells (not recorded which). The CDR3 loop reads CVSSPRYSHAVSYEQYF.